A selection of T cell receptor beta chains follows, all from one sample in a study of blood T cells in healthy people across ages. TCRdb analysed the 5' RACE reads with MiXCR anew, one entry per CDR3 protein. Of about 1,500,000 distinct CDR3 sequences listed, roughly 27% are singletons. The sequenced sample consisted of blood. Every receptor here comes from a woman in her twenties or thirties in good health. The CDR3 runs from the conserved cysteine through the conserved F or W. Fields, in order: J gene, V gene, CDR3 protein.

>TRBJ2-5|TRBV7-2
CASSRTSGRKIEQYF
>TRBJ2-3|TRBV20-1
CSARSQGGTDTQYF
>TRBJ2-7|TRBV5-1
CAGRSIGGSSYEQYF
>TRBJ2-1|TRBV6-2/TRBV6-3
CASTPAGSPLNEQFF
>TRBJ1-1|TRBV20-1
CSARPPTGMNTEAFF
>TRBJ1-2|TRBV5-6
CASHDRVNYGYTF
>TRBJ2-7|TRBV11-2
CASSSRVCYEQYF
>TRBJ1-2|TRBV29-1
CSVSVGTNYGYTF
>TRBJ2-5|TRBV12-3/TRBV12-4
CASSFGTGQGQTQYF
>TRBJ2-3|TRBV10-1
CASSEGPTQYF
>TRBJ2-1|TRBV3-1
CASSPPPGEDDEQFF
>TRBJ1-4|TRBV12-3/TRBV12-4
CASSPRWGEKLFF
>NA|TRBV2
CASIFRAGGPYEQYF
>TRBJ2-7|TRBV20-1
CSARFQGSEQYF
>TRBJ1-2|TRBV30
CAGPRGTYGYTF
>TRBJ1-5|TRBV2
CASSGWTGAVNSNQPHHF
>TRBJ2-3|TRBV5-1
CASSGTGGGTDTQYF
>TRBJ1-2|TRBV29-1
CSVGSTGRYGYTF
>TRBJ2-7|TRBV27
CASSLSRVASYEQYF
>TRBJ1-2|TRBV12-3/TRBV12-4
CASSPSVRAAYRVANYGYTF
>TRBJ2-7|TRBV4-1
CASSRQSGSSYEQYF
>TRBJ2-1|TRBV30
CAWGGQFF
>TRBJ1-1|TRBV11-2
CASSWQGVSEAFF
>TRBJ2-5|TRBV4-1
CASSRLLAGDQETQYF
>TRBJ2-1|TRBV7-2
CASRHPGQGIRHEQFF
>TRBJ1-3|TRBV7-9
CASAARPGFSGNTIYF
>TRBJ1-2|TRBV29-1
CSVGRGNGHTF
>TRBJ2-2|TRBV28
CASSFRKGTGELFF